Included here is one T cell receptor beta chain sequence, with context. This sample was taken from a study of blood T cell repertoires in COVID-19. Background on the study: Sites in the United States, Italy and Spain provided acute and convalescent COVID-19 samples. PBMCs, B-cell-depleted T cells, or T cells provided the cDNA or gDNA that made up the material.

Sequencing was performed with immunoSEQ multiplex PCR; in TCRdb, only in-frame clones are kept and a portion is missing. The profile covers around 190,000 clones, with approximately 86% appearing a single time and about 8.6% taken by the ten largest. The source material was peripheral blood. The sequence was obtained from a man aged 45-60 years with active or convalescent COVID-19.

The CDR3 reads CASKRGVSGNTIYF. CDR3 sequence (DNA): TGTGCCAGCAAACGGGGAGTATCTGGAAACACCATATATTTT. The gene calls are TRBV6-5 and TRBJ1-3; D call uncertain. V was shortened by 7 bases and J by 1 base, with 11 bases between the two germline ends. CDR3 length equals 14 residues. Looked up from germline, CDR1 is MNHEY and CDR2 is SVGAGI.